This TCR beta chain originates from a study of human T cells and chemical hapten exposure. Study overall: All patients underwent weekly scalp dosing with diphenylcyclopropenone for the full roughly 25-week study.

Time point denoted: patch test 1, 2 weeks after DPC sensitization. Treatment of the sample: therapeutic diphenylcyclopropenone sensitization with weekly scalp DPC. This clonotype was picked up a small number of times. The CDR3 is made up of 15 amino acids. V was clipped by 6 bases and J by 7 bases; unmatched bases: 8. In germline, CDR1 is WNHNN, CDR2 SYGVQD (reference sequence). In the authors' workflow: The median was around 91,000 TCRs per sample, ranging roughly 23,224 to 750,000. Via MiXCR, TCRdb re-called the RACE reads, giving one row per CDR3 protein. TCRdb, not the authors, supplied the V and J calls. The table lists roughly 120,000 distinct CDR3 sequences, 9% to 13% of them singletons, with about 1.4% in the top ten.

The sequence was collected from a woman aged 45-59 years with alopecia areata. Some clones in this sample may be carry-over from other donors' samples. The sample here was whole blood, taken in connection with sensitization to the hapten diphenylcyclopropenone (DPC). The genes are TRBV10-1 and TRBJ2-1; TRBD2 agrees at 11 bases. The CDR3 nucleotides are TGCGCCAGCAGCCAATTAGCGGGGGGGCTTAATGAGCAGTTCTTC. This codes for CASSQLAGGLNEQFF.